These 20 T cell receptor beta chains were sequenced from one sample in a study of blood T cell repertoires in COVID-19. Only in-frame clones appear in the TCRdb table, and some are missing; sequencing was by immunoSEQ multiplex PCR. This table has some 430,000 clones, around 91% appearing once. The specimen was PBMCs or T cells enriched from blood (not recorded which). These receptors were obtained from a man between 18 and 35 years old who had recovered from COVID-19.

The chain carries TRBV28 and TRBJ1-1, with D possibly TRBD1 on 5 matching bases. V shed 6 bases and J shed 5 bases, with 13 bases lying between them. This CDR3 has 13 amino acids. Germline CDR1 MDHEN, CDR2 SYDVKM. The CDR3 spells CASRTEGRTEAFF. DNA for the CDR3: TGTGCCAGCAGGACAGAAGGGAGGACTGAAGCTTTCTTT.

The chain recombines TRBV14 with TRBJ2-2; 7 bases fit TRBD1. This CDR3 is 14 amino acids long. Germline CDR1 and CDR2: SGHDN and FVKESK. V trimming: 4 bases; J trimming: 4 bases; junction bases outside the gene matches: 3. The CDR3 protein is CASSLPGGTGELFF. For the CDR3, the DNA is TGTGCCAGCAGCCTACCAGGGGGCACCGGGGAGCTGTTTTTT.

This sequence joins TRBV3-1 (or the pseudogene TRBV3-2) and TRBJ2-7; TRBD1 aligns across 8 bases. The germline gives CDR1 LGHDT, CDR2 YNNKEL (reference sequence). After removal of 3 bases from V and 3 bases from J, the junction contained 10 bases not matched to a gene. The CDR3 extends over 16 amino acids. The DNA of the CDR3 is TGTGCCAGCAGCCACTACTCCGGGACAGGAGACTACGAGCAGTACTTC. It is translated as CASSHYSGTGDYEQYF.

The CDR3 DNA sequence: TGTGCCACCAGTGATTTGGGAGGGGGCGACACCGGGGAGCTGTTTTTT. Protein sequence: CATSDLGGGDTGELFF. The V and J genes are TRBV24-1 and TRBJ2-2; possible D gene TRBD1, 7 bases. The CDR3 has 16 amino acids. V was clipped by 0 bases and J by 3 bases, with 10 bases between them. CDR1 KGHDR and CDR2 SFDVKD come from the germline V gene.

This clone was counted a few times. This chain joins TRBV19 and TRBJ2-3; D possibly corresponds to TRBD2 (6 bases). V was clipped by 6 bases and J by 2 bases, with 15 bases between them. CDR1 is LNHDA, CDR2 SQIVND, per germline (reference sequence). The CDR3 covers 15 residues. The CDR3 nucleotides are TGTGCCAGTAGCGCCGGGACTCAAAACACAGATACGCAGTATTTT. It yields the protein CASSAGTQNTDTQYF. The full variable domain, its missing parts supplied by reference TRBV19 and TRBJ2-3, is DGGITQSPKYLFRKEGQNVTLSCEQNLNHDAMYWYRQDPGQGLRLIYYSQIVNDFQKGDIAEGYSVSREKKESFPLTVTSAQKNPTAFYLCASSAGTQNTDTQYFGPGTRLTVL.

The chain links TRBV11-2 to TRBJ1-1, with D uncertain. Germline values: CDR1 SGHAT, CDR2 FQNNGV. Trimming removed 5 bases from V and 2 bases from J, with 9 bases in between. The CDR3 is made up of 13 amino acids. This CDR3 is CASSPQVNTEAFF. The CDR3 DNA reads TGTGCCAGCAGCCCTCAGGTTAACACTGAAGCTTTCTTT.

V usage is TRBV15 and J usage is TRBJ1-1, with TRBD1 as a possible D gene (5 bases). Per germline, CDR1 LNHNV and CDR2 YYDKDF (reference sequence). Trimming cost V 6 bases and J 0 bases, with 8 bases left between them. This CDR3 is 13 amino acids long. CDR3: CATSDSMNTEAFF. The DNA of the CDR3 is TGTGCCACCAGTGACAGCATGAACACTGAAGCTTTCTTT.

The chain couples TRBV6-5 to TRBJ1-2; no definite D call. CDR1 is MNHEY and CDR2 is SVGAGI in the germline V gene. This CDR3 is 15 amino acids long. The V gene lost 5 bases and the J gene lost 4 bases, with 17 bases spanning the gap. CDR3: CASSPPRGFVYGYTF. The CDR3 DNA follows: TGTGCCAGCAGTCCCCCTCGGGGATTCGTCTATGGCTACACCTTC.

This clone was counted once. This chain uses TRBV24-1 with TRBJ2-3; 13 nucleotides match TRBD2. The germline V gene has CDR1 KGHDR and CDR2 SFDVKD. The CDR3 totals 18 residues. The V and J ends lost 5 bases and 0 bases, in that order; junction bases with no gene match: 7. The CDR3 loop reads CATSGTSGSSVSTDTQYF. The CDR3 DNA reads TGTGCCACCAGTGGGACTAGCGGGAGTTCTGTTAGCACAGATACGCAGTATTTT.

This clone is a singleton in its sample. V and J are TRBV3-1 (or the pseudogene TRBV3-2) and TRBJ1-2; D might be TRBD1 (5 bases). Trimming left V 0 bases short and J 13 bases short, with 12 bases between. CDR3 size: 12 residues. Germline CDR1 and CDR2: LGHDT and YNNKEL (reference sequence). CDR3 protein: CASSQEGGPSTF. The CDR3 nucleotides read TGTGCCAGCAGCCAAGAGGGGGGACCCAGCACCTTC.

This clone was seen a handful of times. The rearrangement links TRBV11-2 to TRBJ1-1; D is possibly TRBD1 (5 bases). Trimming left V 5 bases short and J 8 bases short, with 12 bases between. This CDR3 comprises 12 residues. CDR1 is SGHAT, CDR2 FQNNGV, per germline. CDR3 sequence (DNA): TGTGCCAGCAGCCCGACGGGGGTCGAAGCTTTCTTT. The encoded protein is CASSPTGVEAFF.

CDR3 region: CASSPSGSDSYEQYF. The CDR3 DNA follows: TGCGCCAGCAGCCCCAGCGGGAGTGACTCCTACGAGCAGTACTTC. The V call is TRBV5-1, the J call TRBJ2-7; TRBD2 aligns across 8 bases. This CDR3 comprises 15 residues. CDR1 is SGHRS, CDR2 YFSETQ, per germline. The V segment lost 4 bases and the J segment 0 bases; nucleotides outside the gene matches: 6.

The DNA for the CDR3 is TGTGCCAGCAGTGAAGAGGACGAGGGCGAGCAGTACTTC. Amino acids: CASSEEDEGEQYF. The V call is TRBV2, the J call TRBJ2-7; maybe TRBD2 (5 bases). Germline loops: CDR1 SNHLY, CDR2 FYNNEI. The CDR3 has 13 residues. Trimming removed 1 base from V and 6 bases from J, with 10 bases in between.

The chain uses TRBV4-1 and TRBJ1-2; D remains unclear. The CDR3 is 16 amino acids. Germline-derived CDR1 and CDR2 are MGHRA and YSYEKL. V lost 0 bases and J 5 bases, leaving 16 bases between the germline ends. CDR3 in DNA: TGCGCCAGCAGCCAAGATCGGACTGATAATATTTATGGCTACACCTTC. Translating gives CASSQDRTDNIYGYTF.

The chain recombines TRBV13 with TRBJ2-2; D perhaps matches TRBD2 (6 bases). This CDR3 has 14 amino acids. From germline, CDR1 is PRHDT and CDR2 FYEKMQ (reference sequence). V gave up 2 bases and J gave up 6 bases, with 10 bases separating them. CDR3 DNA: TGTGCCAGCAGCTTATTGGGAGGCGCCGGGGAGCTGTTTTTT. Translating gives CASSLLGGAGELFF.

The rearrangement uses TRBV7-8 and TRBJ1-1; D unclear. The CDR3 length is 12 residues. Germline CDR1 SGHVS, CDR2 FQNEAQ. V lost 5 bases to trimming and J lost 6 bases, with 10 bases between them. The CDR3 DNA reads TGTGCCAGCAGCCCCCCTCGTGCTGAAGCTTTCTTT. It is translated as CASSPPRAEAFF.

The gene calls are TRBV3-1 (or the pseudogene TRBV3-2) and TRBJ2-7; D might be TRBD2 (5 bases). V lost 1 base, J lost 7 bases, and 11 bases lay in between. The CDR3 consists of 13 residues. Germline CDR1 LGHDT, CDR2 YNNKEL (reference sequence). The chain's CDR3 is CASSQGGEEEQYF. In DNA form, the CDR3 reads TGTGCCAGCAGCCAAGGGGGAGAAGAGGAGCAGTACTTC.

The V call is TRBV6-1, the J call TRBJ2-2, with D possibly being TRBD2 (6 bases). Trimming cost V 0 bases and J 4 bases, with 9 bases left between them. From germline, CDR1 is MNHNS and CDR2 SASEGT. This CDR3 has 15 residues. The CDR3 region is CASSEAGGGTGELFF. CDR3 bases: TGTGCCAGCAGTGAAGCGGGGGGAGGCACCGGGGAGCTGTTTTTT.

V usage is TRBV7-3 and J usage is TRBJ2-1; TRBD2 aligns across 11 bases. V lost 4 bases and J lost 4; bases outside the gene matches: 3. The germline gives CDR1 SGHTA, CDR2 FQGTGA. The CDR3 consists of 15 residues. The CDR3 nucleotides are TGTGCCAGCAGCTCCTTAGCGGGAGGGTACAATGAGCAGTTCTTC. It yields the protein CASSSLAGGYNEQFF.

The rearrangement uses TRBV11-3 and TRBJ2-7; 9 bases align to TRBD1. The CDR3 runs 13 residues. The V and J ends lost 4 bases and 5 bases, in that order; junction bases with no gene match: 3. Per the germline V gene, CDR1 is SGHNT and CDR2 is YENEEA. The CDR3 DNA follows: TGTGCCAGCAGCTCGGACAGGGGCCACGAGCAGTACTTC. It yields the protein CASSSDRGHEQYF.